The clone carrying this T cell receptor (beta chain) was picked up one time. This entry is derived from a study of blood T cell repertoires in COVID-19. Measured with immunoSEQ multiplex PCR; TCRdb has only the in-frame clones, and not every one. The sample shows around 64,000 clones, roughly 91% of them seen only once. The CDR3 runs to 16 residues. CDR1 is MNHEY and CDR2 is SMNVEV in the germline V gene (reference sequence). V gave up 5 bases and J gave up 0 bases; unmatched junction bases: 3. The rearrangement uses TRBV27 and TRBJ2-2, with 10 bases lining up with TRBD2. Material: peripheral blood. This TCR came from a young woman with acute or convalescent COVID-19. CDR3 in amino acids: CASSQGLAANTGELFF. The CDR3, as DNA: TGTGCCAGCAGTCAAGGACTAGCGGCGAACACCGGGGAGCTGTTTTTT.